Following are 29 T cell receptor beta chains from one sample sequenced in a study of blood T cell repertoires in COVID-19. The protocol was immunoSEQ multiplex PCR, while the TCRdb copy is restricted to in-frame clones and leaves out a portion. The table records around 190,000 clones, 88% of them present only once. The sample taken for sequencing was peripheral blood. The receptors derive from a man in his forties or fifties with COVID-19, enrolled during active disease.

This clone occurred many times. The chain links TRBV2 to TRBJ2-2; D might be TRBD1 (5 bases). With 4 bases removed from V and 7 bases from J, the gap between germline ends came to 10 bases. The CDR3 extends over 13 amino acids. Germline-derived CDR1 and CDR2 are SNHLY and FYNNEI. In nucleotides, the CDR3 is TGTGCCAGCAGTGGGGGCCACCACGGGGAGCTGTTTTTT. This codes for CASSGGHHGELFF.

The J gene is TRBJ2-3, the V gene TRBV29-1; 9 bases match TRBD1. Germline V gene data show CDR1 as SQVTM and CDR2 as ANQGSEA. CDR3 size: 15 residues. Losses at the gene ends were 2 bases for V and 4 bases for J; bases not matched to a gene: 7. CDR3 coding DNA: TGCAGCGTTGAACGACTTCGGGACAGGGCAGATACGCAGTATTTT. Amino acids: CSVERLRDRADTQYF.

DNA of the CDR3: TGTGCCAGTAGTATCCCACCCGGGAACACTGAAGCTTTCTTT. Translation gives CASSIPPGNTEAFF. The chain carries TRBV19 and TRBJ1-1, with D unclear. CDR1 and CDR2 (germline): LNHDA, SQIVND (reference sequence). This CDR3 is built from 14 residues. V gave up 3 bases and J gave up 1 base, with 9 bases separating them.

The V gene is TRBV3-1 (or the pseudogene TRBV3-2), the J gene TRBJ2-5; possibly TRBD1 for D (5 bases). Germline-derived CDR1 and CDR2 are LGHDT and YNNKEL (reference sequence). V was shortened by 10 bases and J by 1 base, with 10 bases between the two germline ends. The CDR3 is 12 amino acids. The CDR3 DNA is TGTGCCACAAGACAGTTCCAAGAGACCCAGTACTTC. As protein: CATRQFQETQYF.

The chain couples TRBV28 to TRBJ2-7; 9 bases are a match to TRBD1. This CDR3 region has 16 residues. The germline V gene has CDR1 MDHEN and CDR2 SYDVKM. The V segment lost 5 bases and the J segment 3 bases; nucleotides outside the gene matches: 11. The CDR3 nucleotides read TGTGCCAGCAGTACCCCGGGACAGGGACCTTTCTACGAGCAGTACTTC. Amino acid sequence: CASSTPGQGPFYEQYF.

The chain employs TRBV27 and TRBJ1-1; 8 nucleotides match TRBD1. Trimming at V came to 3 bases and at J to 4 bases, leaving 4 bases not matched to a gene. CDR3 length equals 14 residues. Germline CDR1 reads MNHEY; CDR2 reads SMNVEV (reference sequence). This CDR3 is CASSFTGGFTEAFF. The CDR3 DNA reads TGTGCCAGCAGTTTCACAGGGGGGTTCACTGAAGCTTTCTTT.

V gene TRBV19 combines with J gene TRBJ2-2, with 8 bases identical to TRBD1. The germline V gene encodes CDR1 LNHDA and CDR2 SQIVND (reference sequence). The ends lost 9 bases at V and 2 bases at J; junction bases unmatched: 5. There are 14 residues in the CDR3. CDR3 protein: CASRQGPNTGELFF. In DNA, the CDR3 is TGTGCCAGCCGACAGGGGCCCAACACCGGGGAGCTGTTTTTT. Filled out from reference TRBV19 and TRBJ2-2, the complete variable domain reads DGGITQSPKYLFRKEGQNVTLSCEQNLNHDAMYWYRQDPGQGLRLIYYSQIVNDFQKGDIAEGYSVSREKKESFPLTVTSAQKNPTAFYLCASRQGPNTGELFFGEGSRLTVL.

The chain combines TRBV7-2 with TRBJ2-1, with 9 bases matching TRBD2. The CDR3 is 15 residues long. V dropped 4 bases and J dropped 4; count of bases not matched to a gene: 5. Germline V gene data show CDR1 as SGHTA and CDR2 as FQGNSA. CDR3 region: CASSSGGGGYNEQFF. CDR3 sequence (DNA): TGTGCCAGCAGCTCAGGCGGGGGGGGATACAATGAGCAGTTCTTC.

CDR3 coding DNA: TGTGCCAGCAGTCCGGGGAGCTCTGGAAACACCATATATTTT. Protein product: CASSPGSSGNTIYF. The chain is built from TRBV27 and TRBJ1-3; D ambiguous. The length of the CDR3 is 14 residues. The germline CDR1 and CDR2 sequences are MNHEY and SMNVEV (reference sequence). V dropped 5 bases and J dropped 0 bases, with 8 bases sitting between them.

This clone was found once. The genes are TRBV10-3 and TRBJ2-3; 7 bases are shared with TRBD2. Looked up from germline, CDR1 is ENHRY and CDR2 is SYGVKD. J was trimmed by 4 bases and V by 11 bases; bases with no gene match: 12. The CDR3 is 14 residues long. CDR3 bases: TGTGCCCTTGGACTAGACCCGAGTTCAGATACGCAGTATTTT. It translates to CALGLDPSSDTQYF.

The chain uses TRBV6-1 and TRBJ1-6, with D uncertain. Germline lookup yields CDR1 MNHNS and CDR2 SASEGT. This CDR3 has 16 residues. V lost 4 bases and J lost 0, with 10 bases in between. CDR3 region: CASSVSSSSYNSPLHF. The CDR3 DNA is TGTGCCAGCAGTGTCTCTTCGAGCTCCTATAATTCACCCCTCCACTTT.

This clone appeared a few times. CDR3 loop: CASSLVGTVMMNTEAFF. CDR3 bases: TGTGCCAGCAGCTTGGTTGGGACAGTGATGATGAACACTGAAGCTTTCTTT. V is TRBV5-6 and J is TRBJ1-1, with 7 bases fitting TRBD1. J gave up 0 bases and V 0 bases, and 8 bases lay outside the gene matches. The V gene's germline CDR1 is SGHDT and CDR2 YYEEEE. This CDR3 contains 17 residues. Full variable domain (outside the CDR3, taken from reference TRBV5-6 and TRBJ1-1): DAGVTQSPTHLIKTRGQQVTLRCSPKSGHDTVSWYQQALGQGPQFIFQYYEEEERQRGNFPDRFSGHQFPNYSSELNVNALLLGDSALYLCASSLVGTVMMNTEAFFGQGTRLTVV.

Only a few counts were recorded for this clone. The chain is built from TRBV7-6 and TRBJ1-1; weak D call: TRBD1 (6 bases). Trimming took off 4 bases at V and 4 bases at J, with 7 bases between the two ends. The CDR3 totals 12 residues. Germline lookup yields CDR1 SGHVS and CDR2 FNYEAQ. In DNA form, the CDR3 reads TGTGCCAGCAGCTCACAGGGCACTGAAGCTTTCTTT. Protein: CASSSQGTEAFF. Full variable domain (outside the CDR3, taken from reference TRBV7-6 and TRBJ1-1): GAGVSQSPRYKVTKRGQDVALRCDPISGHVSLYWYRQALGQGPEFLTYFNYEAQQDKSGLPNDRFSAERPEGSISTLTIQRTEQRDSAMYRCASSSQGTEAFFGQGTRLTVV.

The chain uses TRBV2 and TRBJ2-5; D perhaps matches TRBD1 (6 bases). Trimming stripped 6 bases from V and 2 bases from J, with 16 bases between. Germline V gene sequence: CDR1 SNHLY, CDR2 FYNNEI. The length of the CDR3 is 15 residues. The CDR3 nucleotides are TGTGCCAGCAGGAACATGGCGACAGGTCAAGAGACCCAGTACTTC. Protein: CASRNMATGQETQYF. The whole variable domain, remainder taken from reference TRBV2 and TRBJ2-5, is EPEVTQTPSHQVTQMGQEVILRCVPISNHLYFYWYRQILGQKVEFLVSFYNNEISEKSEIFDDQFSVERPDGSNFTLKIRSTKLEDSAMYFCASRNMATGQETQYFGPGTRLLVL.

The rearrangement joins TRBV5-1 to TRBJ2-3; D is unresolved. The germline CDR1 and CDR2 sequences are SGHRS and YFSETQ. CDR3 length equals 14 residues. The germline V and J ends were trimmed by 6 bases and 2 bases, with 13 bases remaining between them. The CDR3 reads CASMPAQSTDTQYF. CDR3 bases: TGCGCCAGCATGCCCGCACAGTCCACAGATACGCAGTATTTT.

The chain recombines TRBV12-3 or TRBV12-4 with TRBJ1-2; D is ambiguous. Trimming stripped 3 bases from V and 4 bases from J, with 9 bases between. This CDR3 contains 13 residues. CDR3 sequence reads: CASSFEAIYGYTF. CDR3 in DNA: TGTGCCAGCAGTTTTGAGGCGATCTATGGCTACACCTTC.

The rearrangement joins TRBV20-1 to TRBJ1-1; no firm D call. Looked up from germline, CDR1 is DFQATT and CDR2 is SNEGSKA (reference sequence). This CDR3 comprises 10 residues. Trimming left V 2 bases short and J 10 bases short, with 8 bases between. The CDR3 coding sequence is TGCAGTGCTAGATTCCAGCGAGCTTTCTTT. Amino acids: CSARFQRAFF.

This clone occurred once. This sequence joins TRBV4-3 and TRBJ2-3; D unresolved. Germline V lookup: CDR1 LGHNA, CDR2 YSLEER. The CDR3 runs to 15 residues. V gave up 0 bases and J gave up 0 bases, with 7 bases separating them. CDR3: CASSQDWRSTDTQYF. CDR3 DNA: TGCGCCAGCAGCCAAGATTGGCGGAGCACAGATACGCAGTATTTT.

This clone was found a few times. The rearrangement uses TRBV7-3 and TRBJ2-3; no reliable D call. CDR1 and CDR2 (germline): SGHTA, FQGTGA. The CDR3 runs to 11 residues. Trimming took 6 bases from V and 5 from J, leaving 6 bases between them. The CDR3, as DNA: TGTGCCAGCAGTCCGGTAGATACGCAGTATTTT. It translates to CASSPVDTQYF.

Here the CDR3 DNA reads TGCGCCAGCAGCCACCGGGACACGAGCTCCTACGAGCAGTACTTC. This codes for CASSHRDTSSYEQYF. The rearrangement joins TRBV4-1 to TRBJ2-7; D perhaps matches TRBD1 (6 bases). Germline V CDR1 and CDR2: MGHRA, YSYEKL. V was clipped by 3 bases and J by 0 bases, with 12 bases between them. The CDR3 loop spans 15 amino acids.

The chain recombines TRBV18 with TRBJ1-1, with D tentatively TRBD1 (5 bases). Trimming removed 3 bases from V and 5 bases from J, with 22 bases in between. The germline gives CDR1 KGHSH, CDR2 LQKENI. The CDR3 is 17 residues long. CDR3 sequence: CASSPQGAAGVGTEAFF. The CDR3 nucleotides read TGTGCCAGCTCACCTCAAGGGGCGGCAGGTGTCGGTACTGAAGCTTTCTTT.

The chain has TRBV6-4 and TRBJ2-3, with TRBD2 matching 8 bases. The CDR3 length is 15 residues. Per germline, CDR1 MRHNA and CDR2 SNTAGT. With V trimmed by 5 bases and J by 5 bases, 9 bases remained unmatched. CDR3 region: CASSISGGGLDTQYF. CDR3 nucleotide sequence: TGTGCCAGCAGTATTTCTGGCGGGGGGTTAGATACGCAGTATTTT.

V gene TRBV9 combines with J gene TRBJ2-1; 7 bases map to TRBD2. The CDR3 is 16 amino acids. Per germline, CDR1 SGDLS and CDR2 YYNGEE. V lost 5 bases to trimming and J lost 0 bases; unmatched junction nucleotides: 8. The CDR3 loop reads CASRQAGIDSYNEQFF. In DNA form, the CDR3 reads TGTGCCAGCAGACAAGCGGGAATCGACTCCTACAATGAGCAGTTCTTC. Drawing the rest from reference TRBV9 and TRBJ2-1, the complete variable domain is DSGVTQTPKHLITATGQRVTLRCSPRSGDLSVYWYQQSLDQGLQFLIQYYNGEERAKGNILERFSAQQFPDLHSELNLSSLELGDSALYFCASRQAGIDSYNEQFFGPGTRLTVL.

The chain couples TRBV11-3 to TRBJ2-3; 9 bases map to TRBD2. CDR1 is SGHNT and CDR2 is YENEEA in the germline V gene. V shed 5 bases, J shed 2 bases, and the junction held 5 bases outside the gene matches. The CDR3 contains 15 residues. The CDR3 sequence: CASSIASGITDTQYF. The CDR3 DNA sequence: TGTGCCAGCAGCATCGCTAGCGGGATCACAGATACGCAGTATTTT.

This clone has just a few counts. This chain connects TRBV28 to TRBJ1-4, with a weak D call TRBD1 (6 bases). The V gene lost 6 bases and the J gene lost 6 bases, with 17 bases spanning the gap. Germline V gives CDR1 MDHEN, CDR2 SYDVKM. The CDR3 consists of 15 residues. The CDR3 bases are TGTGCCAGCAGATCAACTTGGGGGCGCGATGAAAAACTGTTTTTT. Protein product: CASRSTWGRDEKLFF.

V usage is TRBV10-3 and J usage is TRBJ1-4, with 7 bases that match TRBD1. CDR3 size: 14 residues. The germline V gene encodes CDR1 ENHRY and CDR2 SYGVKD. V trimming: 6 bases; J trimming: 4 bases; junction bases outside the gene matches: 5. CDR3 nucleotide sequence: TGTGCCATCAGCCCGGGACAGATTAATGAAAAACTGTTTTTT. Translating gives CAISPGQINEKLFF.

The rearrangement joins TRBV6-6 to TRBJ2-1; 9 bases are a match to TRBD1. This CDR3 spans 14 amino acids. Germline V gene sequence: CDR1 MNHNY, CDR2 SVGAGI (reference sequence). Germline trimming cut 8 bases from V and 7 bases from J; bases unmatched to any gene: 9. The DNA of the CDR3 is TGTGCCAGCGGAGAGGGACAGGGTAGGAATGAGCAGTTCTTC. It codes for CASGEGQGRNEQFF.

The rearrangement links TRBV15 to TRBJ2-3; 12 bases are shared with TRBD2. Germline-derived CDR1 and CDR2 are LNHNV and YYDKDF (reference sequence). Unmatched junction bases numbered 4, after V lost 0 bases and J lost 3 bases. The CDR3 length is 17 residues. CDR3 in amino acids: CATSRELAGGGTDTQYF. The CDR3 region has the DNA TGTGCCACCAGCAGAGAACTAGCGGGAGGAGGGACAGATACGCAGTATTTT.

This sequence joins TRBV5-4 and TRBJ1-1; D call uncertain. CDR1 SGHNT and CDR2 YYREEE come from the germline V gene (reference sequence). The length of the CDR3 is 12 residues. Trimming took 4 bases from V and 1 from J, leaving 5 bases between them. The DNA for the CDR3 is TGTGCCAGCAGCCTAGCGAACACTGAAGCTTTCTTT. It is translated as CASSLANTEAFF.